This T cell receptor (beta chain) derives from a study of cytomegalovirus exposure and HLA in healthy donors. Whole-study findings and limits: Through in vitro validation, three CMV-associated chains were shown to be specific for CMV antigens.

A note on this clone: Its specificity is not known.

The V and J ends lost 0 bases and 0 bases respectively, with 10 bases between them. The CDR3 extends over 16 amino acids. Per the germline V gene, CDR1 is SNHLY and CDR2 is FYNNEI. Amplification used 60 Vbeta primers and 13 Jbeta primers. Only in-frame clones appear in the TCRdb table, and some are missing; sequencing was by immunoSEQ multiplex PCR. The sample lists 100,000 to 150,000 clones, around 80% occurring once. This TCR was sampled from a boy between 2 and 10 years old in good health and CMV-seronegative. Sequencing was performed on PBMCs. The V call is TRBV2, the J call TRBJ2-3; D might be TRBD2 (5 bases). Here the CDR3 DNA reads TGTGCCAGCAGTGAAGCAGGAGGATTGAGCACAGATACGCAGTATTTT. Translating gives CASSEAGGLSTDTQYF.